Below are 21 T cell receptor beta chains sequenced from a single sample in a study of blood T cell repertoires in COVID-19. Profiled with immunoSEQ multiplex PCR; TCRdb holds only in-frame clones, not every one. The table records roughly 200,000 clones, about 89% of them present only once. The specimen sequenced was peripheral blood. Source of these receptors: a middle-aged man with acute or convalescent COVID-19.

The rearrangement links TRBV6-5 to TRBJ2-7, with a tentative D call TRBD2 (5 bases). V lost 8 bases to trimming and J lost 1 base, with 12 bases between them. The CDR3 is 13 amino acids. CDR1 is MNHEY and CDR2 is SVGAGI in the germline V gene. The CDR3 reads CASERVGSYEQYF. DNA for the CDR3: TGTGCCAGCGAGAGGGTAGGATCCTACGAGCAGTACTTC.

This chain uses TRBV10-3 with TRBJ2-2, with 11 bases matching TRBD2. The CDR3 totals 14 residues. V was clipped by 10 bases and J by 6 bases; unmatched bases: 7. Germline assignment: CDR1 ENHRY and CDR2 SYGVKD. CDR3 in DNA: TGTGCCACAGCTAGCGGGGGGATTCCCGGGGAGCTGTTTTTT. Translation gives CATASGGIPGELFF.

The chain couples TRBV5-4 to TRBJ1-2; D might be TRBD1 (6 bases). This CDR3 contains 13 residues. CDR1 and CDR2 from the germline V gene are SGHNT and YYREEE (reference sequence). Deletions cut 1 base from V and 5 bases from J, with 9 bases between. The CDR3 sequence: CASSLRGQYGYTF. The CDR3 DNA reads TGTGCCAGCAGCTTGAGAGGACAGTATGGCTACACCTTC.

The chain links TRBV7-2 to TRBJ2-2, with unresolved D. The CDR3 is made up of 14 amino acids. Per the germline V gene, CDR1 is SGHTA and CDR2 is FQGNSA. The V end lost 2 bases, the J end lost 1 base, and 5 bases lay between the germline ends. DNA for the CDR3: TGTGCCAGCAGCTTAACGGGGAACACCGGGGAGCTGTTTTTT. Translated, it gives CASSLTGNTGELFF.

The CDR3, as DNA: TGTGCCAGCAGCCAAGACTCTTTCCCGGGACTAGCGGGGGGGCATACCGGGGAGCTGTTTTTT. Amino acid sequence: CASSQDSFPGLAGGHTGELFF. This chain joins TRBV4-2 and TRBJ2-2; 16 bases map to TRBD2. CDR1 LGHNA and CDR2 YNFKEQ come from the germline V gene. J lost 5 bases, V lost 0 bases, and 12 bases had no gene match. The CDR3 runs to 21 residues.

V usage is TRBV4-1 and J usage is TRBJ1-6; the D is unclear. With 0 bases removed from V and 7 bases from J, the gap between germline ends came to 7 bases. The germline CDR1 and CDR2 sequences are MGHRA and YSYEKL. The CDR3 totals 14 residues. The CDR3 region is CASSQEGGNSPLHF. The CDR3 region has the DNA TGCGCCAGCAGCCAAGAGGGAGGAAATTCACCCCTCCACTTT.

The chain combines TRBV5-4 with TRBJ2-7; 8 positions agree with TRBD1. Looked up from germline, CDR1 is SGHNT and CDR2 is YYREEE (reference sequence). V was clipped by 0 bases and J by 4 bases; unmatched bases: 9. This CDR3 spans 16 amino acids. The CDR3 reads CASSLAGQGARYEQYF. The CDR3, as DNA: TGTGCCAGCAGCTTGGCGGGGCAGGGGGCGCGGTACGAGCAGTACTTC.

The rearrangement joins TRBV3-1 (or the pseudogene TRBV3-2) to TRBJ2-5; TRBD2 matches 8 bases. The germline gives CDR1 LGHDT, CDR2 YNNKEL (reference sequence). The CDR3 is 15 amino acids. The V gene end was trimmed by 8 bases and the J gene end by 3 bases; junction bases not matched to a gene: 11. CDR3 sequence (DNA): TGTGCCAGCCGTCCTCCGGGACTAGGAAAAGAGACCCAGTACTTC. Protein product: CASRPPGLGKETQYF.

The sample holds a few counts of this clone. The CDR3 is CSVVGTSGVSYEQYF. In DNA, the CDR3 is TGCAGCGTTGTCGGGACTAGCGGGGTGTCCTACGAGCAGTACTTC. The J gene is TRBJ2-7, the V gene TRBV29-1; TRBD2 aligns across 13 bases. This CDR3 is 15 amino acids long. The germline gives CDR1 SQVTM, CDR2 ANQGSEA. The V segment lost 4 bases and the J segment 1 base; nucleotides outside the gene matches: 4.

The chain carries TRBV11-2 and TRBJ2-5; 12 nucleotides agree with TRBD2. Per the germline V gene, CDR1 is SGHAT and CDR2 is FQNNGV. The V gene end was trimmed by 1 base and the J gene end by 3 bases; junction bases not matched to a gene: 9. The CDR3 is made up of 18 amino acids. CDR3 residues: CASSLGVIASGGEETQYF. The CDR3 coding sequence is TGTGCCAGCAGCTTAGGGGTGATAGCTAGCGGGGGGGAAGAGACCCAGTACTTC.

The CDR3: CASSESGTGGLTGANVLTF. The CDR3, as DNA: TGTGCCAGCAGTGAGTCCGGGACAGGGGGCTTAACGGGGGCCAACGTCCTGACTTTC. V is TRBV7-9 and J is TRBJ2-6, with 12 bases identical to TRBD1. Germline CDR1 SEHNR, CDR2 FQNEAQ (reference sequence). This CDR3 comprises 19 residues. With 6 bases clipped from V and 4 bases from J, the junction kept 13 bases outside the gene matches.

The chain's CDR3 is CASSLIGLAGGPGEQFF. CDR3 coding DNA: TGTGCCAGCAGCTTAATCGGTTTAGCGGGGGGCCCCGGTGAGCAGTTCTTC. The chain links TRBV7-3 to TRBJ2-1; TRBD2 agrees at 10 bases. Germline values: CDR1 SGHTA, CDR2 FQGTGA. There are 17 residues in the CDR3. With 1 base clipped from V and 9 bases from J, the junction kept 12 bases outside the gene matches.

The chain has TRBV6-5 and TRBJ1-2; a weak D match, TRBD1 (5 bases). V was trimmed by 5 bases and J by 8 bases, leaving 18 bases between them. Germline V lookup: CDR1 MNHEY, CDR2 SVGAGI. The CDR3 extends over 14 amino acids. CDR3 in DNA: TGTGCCAGCAGTACTACGGCGGGGGACGACGGCTACACCTTC. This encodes CASSTTAGDDGYTF.

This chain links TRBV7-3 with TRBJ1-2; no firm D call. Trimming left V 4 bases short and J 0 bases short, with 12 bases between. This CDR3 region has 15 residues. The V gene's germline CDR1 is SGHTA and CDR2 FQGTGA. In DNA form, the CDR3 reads TGTGCCAGCAGCTCCACCCCGGGAGCTAACTATGGCTACACCTTC. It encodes CASSSTPGANYGYTF.

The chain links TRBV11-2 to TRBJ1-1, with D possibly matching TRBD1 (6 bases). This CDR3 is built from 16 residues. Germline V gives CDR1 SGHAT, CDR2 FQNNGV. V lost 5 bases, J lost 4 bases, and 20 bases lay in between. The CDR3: CASSLLAGVVITEAFF. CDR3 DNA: TGTGCCAGCAGCCTCTTAGCAGGGGTCGTGATCACTGAAGCTTTCTTT.

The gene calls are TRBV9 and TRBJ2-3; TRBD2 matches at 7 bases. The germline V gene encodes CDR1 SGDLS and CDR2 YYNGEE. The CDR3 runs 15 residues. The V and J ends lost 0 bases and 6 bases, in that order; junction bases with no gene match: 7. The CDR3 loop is CASSVGGGRGDTQYF. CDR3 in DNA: TGTGCCAGCAGCGTAGGCGGGGGACGGGGTGATACGCAGTATTTT.

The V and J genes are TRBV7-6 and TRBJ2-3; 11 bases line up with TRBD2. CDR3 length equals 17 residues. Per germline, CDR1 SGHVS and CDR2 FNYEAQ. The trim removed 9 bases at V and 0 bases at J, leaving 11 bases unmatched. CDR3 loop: CARSASGGLPSTDTQYF. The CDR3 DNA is TGTGCCAGGTCGGCTAGCGGGGGGCTCCCTAGCACAGATACGCAGTATTTT.

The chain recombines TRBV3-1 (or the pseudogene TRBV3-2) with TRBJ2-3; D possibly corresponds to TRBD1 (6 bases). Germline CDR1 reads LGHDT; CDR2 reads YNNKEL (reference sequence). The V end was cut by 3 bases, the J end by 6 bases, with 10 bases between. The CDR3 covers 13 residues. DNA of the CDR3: TGTGCCAGCAGCCACGCCAGGGGTGATACGCAGTATTTT. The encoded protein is CASSHARGDTQYF.

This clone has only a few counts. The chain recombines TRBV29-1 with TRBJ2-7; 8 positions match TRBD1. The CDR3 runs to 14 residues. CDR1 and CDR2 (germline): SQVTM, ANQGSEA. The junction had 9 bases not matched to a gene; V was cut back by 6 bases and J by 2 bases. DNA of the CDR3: TGCAGCGTAATTCTGGCAGGGGGCACCTACGAGCAGTACTTC. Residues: CSVILAGGTYEQYF.

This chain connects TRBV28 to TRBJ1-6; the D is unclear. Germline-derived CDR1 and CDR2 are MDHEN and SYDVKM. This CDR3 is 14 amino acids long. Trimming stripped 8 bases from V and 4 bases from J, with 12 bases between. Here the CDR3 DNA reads TGTGCCAGCCGTCCGCTCGCGTATAATTCACCCCTCCACTTT. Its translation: CASRPLAYNSPLHF. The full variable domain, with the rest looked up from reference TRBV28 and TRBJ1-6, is DVKVTQSSRYLVKRTGEKVFLECVQDMDHENMFWYRQDPGLGLRLIYFSYDVKMKEKGDIPEGYSVSREKKERFSLILESASTNQTSMYLCASRPLAYNSPLHFGNGTRLTVT.

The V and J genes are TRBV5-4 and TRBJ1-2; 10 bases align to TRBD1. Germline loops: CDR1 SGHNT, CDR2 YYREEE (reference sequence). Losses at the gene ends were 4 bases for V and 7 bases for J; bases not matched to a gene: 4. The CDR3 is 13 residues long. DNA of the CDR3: TGTGCCAGCAGCCGCGACAGGGGGCTTGGCTACACCTTC. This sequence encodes CASSRDRGLGYTF.